Below are 21 T cell receptor beta chains sequenced from a single sample in a study of T cell repertoires in cytomegalovirus infection. MiXCR, run by TCRdb on the reads, gives a single entry per CDR3 protein. The table has more than 650,000 distinct CDR3 sequences, roughly 36% seen once; the top ten hold 2.5% to 3.5%. Sequencing used PBMCs. The receptors stem from a human donor in good health (CMV status not recorded). Some clones in this sample may be carry-over from other donors' samples.

Points on this clonotype: At one of its ends the junction is not consistent with the germline gene, which may arise from a read error. The V call is TRBV7-2, the J call TRBJ2-3; tentatively, D is TRBD2 (5 bases). The CDR3 has 13 amino acids. Germline V gene lookup returns CDR1 SGHTA and CDR2 FQGNSA. CDR3 loop: CASSLEVRGTQNF. The CDR3 bases are TGTGCCAGCAGCTTAGAGGTCCGGGGTACGCAGAATTTT.

The chain recombines TRBV4-1 with TRBJ2-3; D is ambiguous. Germline loops: CDR1 MGHRA, CDR2 YSYEKL. V lost 0 bases to trimming and J lost 2 bases, with 12 bases between them. The CDR3 sequence is 16 residues long. The CDR3 spells CASSQEVPTPTDTQYF. The CDR3 nucleotides read TGCGCCAGCAGCCAAGAGGTCCCCACACCCACAGATACGCAGTATTTT.

J is TRBJ2-1 and V is TRBV5-5; 8 bases line up with TRBD1. With 3 bases clipped from V and 7 bases from J, the junction kept 3 bases outside the gene matches. The germline V gene encodes CDR1 SGHKS and CDR2 YYEKEE (reference sequence). The CDR3 runs to 13 residues. The CDR3 DNA sequence: TGTGCCAGCAGCTACCGGACAGGGAATGAGCAGTTCTTC. Protein: CASSYRTGNEQFF.

A word on this clonotype: A much larger clonotype is one base distant, so this may be a read error. The rearrangement uses TRBV27 and TRBJ1-6; D perhaps matches TRBD1 (5 bases). The CDR3 is made up of 15 amino acids. Germline loops: CDR1 MNHEY, CDR2 SMNVEV (reference sequence). CDR3 in DNA: TGTGCCAGCAGTTTATTCCCAGGGTATAATTCACACCTCCACTTT. This sequence encodes CASSLFPGYNSHLHF.

In this sample, this clonotype turned up a few times. J is TRBJ1-4 and V is TRBV11-2; D call uncertain. From germline, CDR1 is SGHAT and CDR2 FQNNGV. Deletions cut 5 bases from V and 5 bases from J, with 15 bases between. The CDR3 has 15 residues. The DNA for the CDR3 is TGTGCCAGCAGCCCCAGGACGGACCGAAATGAAAAACTGTTTTTT. Its translation is CASSPRTDRNEKLFF.

This clonotype was seen a few times. This chain joins TRBV7-9 and TRBJ1-6; D ambiguous. The CDR3 consists of 14 residues. Germline V gene data show CDR1 as SEHNR and CDR2 as FQNEAQ (reference sequence). V was cut by 6 bases and J by 13 bases, with 19 bases left in between. The CDR3 loop is CASRPSFFRAPLHF. The CDR3 bases are TGTGCCAGCAGGCCTTCGTTTTTCCGGGCCCCCCTCCACTTT. Filled out from reference TRBV7-9 and TRBJ1-6, the complete variable domain reads DTGVSQNPRHKITKRGQNVTFRCDPISEHNRLYWYRQTLGQGPEFLTYFQNEAQLEKSRLLSDRFSAERPKGSFSTLEIQRTEQGDSAMYLCASRPSFFRAPLHFGNGTRLTVT.

The table lists this clonotype with many counts. The J gene is TRBJ1-6, the V gene TRBV7-2, with D unresolved. The ends were cut back, 4 bases at V and 6 bases at J, with 10 bases in the middle. Germline V gene sequence: CDR1 SGHTA, CDR2 FQGNSA. The CDR3 covers 14 residues. The CDR3: CASSSQGANSPLHF. The DNA for the CDR3 is TGTGCCAGCAGCTCCCAAGGCGCTAATTCACCCCTCCACTTT.

This clonotype appeared a few times. The genes are TRBV28 and TRBJ1-2; D gene uncertain. Germline V gene sequence: CDR1 MDHEN, CDR2 SYDVKM. The CDR3 runs 14 residues. The V end lost 3 bases, the J end lost 0 bases, and 8 bases lay between the germline ends. In DNA, the CDR3 is TGTGCCAGCAGTTTCGGGCAGACTAACTATGGCTACACCTTC. This translates into CASSFGQTNYGYTF.

The chain carries TRBV18 and TRBJ2-1; 10 bases align to TRBD2. The CDR3 extends over 17 amino acids. Germline assignment: CDR1 KGHSH and CDR2 LQKENI. The J segment lost 3 bases and the V segment lost 2 bases, leaving 7 bases of the junction unmatched. The CDR3 sequence is CASSPLVAGGIYNEQFF. The CDR3 region has the DNA TGTGCCAGCTCACCATTGGTAGCGGGGGGCATCTACAATGAGCAGTTCTTC.

This clonotype was seen more than once but under ten times. Germline and junction disagree at one end, which may indicate a read error. CDR3 sequence reads: CVSSLAVADEQFF. The CDR3 DNA reads TGTGTCAGCAGCTTAGCGGTGGCCGATGAGCAGTTCTTC. The chain recombines TRBV7-2 with TRBJ2-1, with D perhaps matching TRBD2 (6 bases). Looked up from germline, CDR1 is SGHTA and CDR2 is FQGNSA. CDR3 length: 13 amino acids.

This clonotype was detected many times. The chain is built from TRBV7-2 and TRBJ2-2; 9 bases are a match to TRBD2. With 3 bases clipped from V and 4 bases from J, the junction kept 3 bases outside the gene matches. The CDR3 loop spans 15 amino acids. CDR1 and CDR2 (germline): SGHTA, FQGNSA. This CDR3 reads CASSLTSGSTGELFF. CDR3 DNA sequence: TGTGCCAGCAGCTTGACTAGCGGATCCACCGGGGAGCTGTTTTTT.

This clonotype was counted a few times. This chain uses TRBV4-1 with TRBJ2-1, with TRBD1 matching over 9 bases. With V trimmed by 5 bases and J by 11 bases, 4 bases remained unmatched. Germline CDR1 and CDR2: MGHRA and YSYEKL. The CDR3 totals 12 residues. CDR3 region: CASSAGTGKQFF. CDR3 in DNA: TGCGCCAGCAGCGCCGGGACAGGGAAGCAGTTCTTC.

The chain carries TRBV5-1 and TRBJ1-2; no firm D call. Germline CDR1 and CDR2: SGHRS and YFSETQ. The V and J ends lost 0 bases and 8 bases respectively, with 11 bases between them. CDR3 size: 13 residues. The CDR3, as DNA: TGCGCCAGCAGCTTGGATCGGGCTCGGGGCTACACCTTC. This encodes CASSLDRARGYTF.

This clonotype appeared a few times. J is TRBJ2-4 and V is TRBV7-2; D is undetermined. Germline CDR1 reads SGHTA; CDR2 reads FQGNSA. V dropped 4 bases and J dropped 6 bases, with 4 bases sitting between them. The CDR3 consists of 11 residues. The CDR3 sequence is CASSSGNIQYF. DNA for the CDR3: TGTGCCAGCAGCTCCGGAAACATTCAGTACTTC.

This clonotype was observed a single time. The V and J genes are TRBV19 and TRBJ2-1; D not resolved. The CDR3 runs 15 residues. Germline V gene sequence: CDR1 LNHDA, CDR2 SQIVND (reference sequence). Between the trimmed V and J ends, which lost 2 bases and 0 bases, there was a span of 8 bases. As DNA, the CDR3 is TGTGCCAGTAGTATACAGATGGGCTCCTACAATGAGCAGTTCTTC. Encoded protein: CASSIQMGSYNEQFF.

V gene TRBV5-5 combines with J gene TRBJ2-5; 7 bases line up with TRBD1. This CDR3 contains 17 residues. Germline CDR1 SGHKS, CDR2 YYEKEE (reference sequence). Unmatched junction bases numbered 13, after V lost 3 bases and J lost 2 bases. The chain's CDR3 is CASSSNRGSSRQETQYF. The CDR3 DNA is TGTGCCAGCAGCTCGAACAGGGGCTCATCTAGACAAGAGACCCAGTACTTC.

This clonotype appeared a few times. The chain carries TRBV11-2 and TRBJ2-5, with 11 bases identical to TRBD2. Losses at the gene ends were 0 bases for V and 5 bases for J; bases not matched to a gene: 5. Germline V gives CDR1 SGHAT, CDR2 FQNNGV. The CDR3 totals 16 residues. For the CDR3, the DNA is TGTGCCAGCAGCTTAGATCGACTAGCGGGGCGGGAGACCCAGTACTTC. This encodes CASSLDRLAGRETQYF.

This clonotype was seen many times. This chain links TRBV11-2 with TRBJ2-3; D possibly corresponds to TRBD1 (5 bases). Germline V gives CDR1 SGHAT, CDR2 FQNNGV. This CDR3 is built from 15 residues. V was trimmed by 0 bases and J by 1 base, leaving 8 bases between them. CDR3 residues: CASSLDQGRTDTQYF. CDR3 sequence (DNA): TGTGCCAGCAGCTTAGACCAGGGCCGCACAGATACGCAGTATTTT.

This clonotype occurred a few times. The gene calls are TRBV12-3 or TRBV12-4 and TRBJ2-1; 8 nucleotides agree with TRBD2. The junction had 6 bases not matched to a gene; V was cut back by 2 bases and J by 9 bases. This CDR3 is built from 14 residues. CDR3 protein: CASSLLAGQGEQFF. The DNA for the CDR3 is TGTGCCAGCAGTTTATTAGCGGGGCAGGGTGAGCAGTTCTTC.

The gene calls are TRBV10-3 and TRBJ1-2; D is uncertain. This CDR3 is 13 amino acids long. Per the germline V gene, CDR1 is ENHRY and CDR2 is SYGVKD. V was pared by 0 bases and J by 4 bases, with 6 bases between. The CDR3 DNA reads TGTGCCATCAGTGAGTCCCGGGCCTATGGCTACACCTTC. Its translation: CAISESRAYGYTF.

This clonotype has a handful of counts. The chain joins TRBV20-1 to TRBJ2-2; 9 bases fit TRBD2. V was clipped by 2 bases and J by 3 bases; unmatched bases: 7. Germline V gives CDR1 DFQATT, CDR2 SNEGSKA (reference sequence). This CDR3 has 16 amino acids. The CDR3 sequence is CSARRAGGGYTGELFF. DNA for the CDR3: TGCAGTGCTAGAAGAGCGGGGGGTGGGTACACCGGGGAGCTGTTTTTT.